The 23 T cell receptor beta chains given below trace back to one sample, sequenced in a study of T cell changes during pregnancy in multiple sclerosis. Repertoires were generated with immunoSEQ multiplex PCR, while TCRdb's copy carries only in-frame clones and drops some. The sample contains tens of thousands of clones, around 93% of which appear only once. Material: peripheral blood, obtained in the second trimester of pregnancy. The receptors come from a female donor with multiple sclerosis, enrolled in a pregnancy study.

This sequence joins TRBV28 and TRBJ2-1; TRBD2 agrees at 13 bases. Looked up from germline, CDR1 is MDHEN and CDR2 is SYDVKM. This CDR3 comprises 19 residues. The trim removed 2 bases at V and 0 bases at J, leaving 7 bases unmatched. CDR3 residues: CASSLLGLAGRFSYNEQFF. The CDR3 bases are TGTGCCAGCAGTTTACTGGGACTAGCGGGACGATTCTCCTACAATGAGCAGTTCTTC.

This chain joins TRBV5-4 and TRBJ2-1; 12 bases match TRBD2. The V gene's germline CDR1 is SGHNT and CDR2 YYREEE (reference sequence). The junction had 3 bases not matched to a gene; V was cut back by 3 bases and J by 5 bases. This CDR3 contains 15 residues. This CDR3 reads CASSSGLAGNNEQFF. CDR3 sequence (DNA): TGTGCCAGCAGCTCCGGACTAGCGGGAAACAATGAGCAGTTCTTC.

This clone was detected once. The chain couples TRBV2 to TRBJ1-2; maybe TRBD1 (6 bases). Looked up from germline, CDR1 is SNHLY and CDR2 is FYNNEI. V shed 5 bases and J shed 8 bases, with 12 bases lying between them. The CDR3 contains 12 residues. CDR3 bases: TGTGCCAGCAGTTCGGACAGCCGAGGCTACACCTTC. This gives the protein CASSSDSRGYTF. Based on the CDR3 plus reference TRBV2 and TRBJ1-2, the full variable domain is EPEVTQTPSHQVTQMGQEVILRCVPISNHLYFYWYRQILGQKVEFLVSFYNNEISEKSEIFDDQFSVERPDGSNFTLKIRSTKLEDSAMYFCASSSDSRGYTFGSGTRLTVV.

The chain uses TRBV28 and TRBJ1-1, with a weak D call TRBD1 (5 bases). Trimming removed 6 bases from V and 1 base from J, with 9 bases in between. The germline V gene encodes CDR1 MDHEN and CDR2 SYDVKM. The CDR3 has 13 amino acids. The chain's CDR3 is CASSWTPNTEAFF. In DNA form, the CDR3 reads TGTGCCAGCAGCTGGACACCGAACACTGAAGCTTTCTTT.

The rearrangement links TRBV6-4 to TRBJ2-3; TRBD1 might be the D (6 bases). Trimming pared 2 bases from V and 6 bases from J, leaving 9 bases between. This CDR3 has 13 residues. CDR1 and CDR2 from the germline V gene are MRHNA and SNTAGT. The CDR3 DNA reads TGTGCCAGCAGTGACCAGAGGGGGGATACGCAGTATTTT. It translates to CASSDQRGDTQYF.

The rearrangement uses TRBV7-6 and TRBJ2-3; tentative D call: TRBD2 (5 bases). The germline gives CDR1 SGHVS, CDR2 FNYEAQ. With 0 bases removed from V and 0 bases from J, the gap between germline ends came to 10 bases. CDR3 length: 16 residues. Here the CDR3 DNA reads TGTGCCAGCAGCTTAGCGGAGGTCGCGAGCACAGATACGCAGTATTTT. It specifies CASSLAEVASTDTQYF.

This chain links TRBV28 with TRBJ1-2, with 7 bases matching TRBD1. Germline CDR1 and CDR2: MDHEN and SYDVKM. This CDR3 contains 14 residues. Trimming at V came to 4 bases and at J to 4 bases, leaving 6 bases not matched to a gene. The CDR3 coding sequence is TGTGCCAGCAGTTGGGACAGCCGACCCTATGGCTACACCTTC. Its translation is CASSWDSRPYGYTF.

There are a few counts of this clone. The gene calls are TRBV7-9 and TRBJ1-1, with 7 bases lining up with TRBD1. V shed 1 base and J 3 bases; nucleotides not matched to a gene: 8. CDR3 length equals 16 residues. The germline V gene has CDR1 SEHNR and CDR2 FQNEAQ (reference sequence). This CDR3 is CASSLGQGLGDTEAFF. The DNA of the CDR3 is TGTGCCAGCAGCTTAGGACAGGGATTGGGAGACACTGAAGCTTTCTTT.

This chain connects TRBV30 to TRBJ2-7; D is undetermined. The CDR3 is 11 residues long. The germline V and J ends were trimmed by 0 bases and 6 bases, with 6 bases remaining between them. Per germline, CDR1 GTSNPN and CDR2 SVGIG (reference sequence). CDR3 residues: CAWSVVGEQYF. The CDR3, as DNA: TGTGCCTGGAGTGTAGTCGGCGAGCAGTACTTC.

The rearrangement uses TRBV7-3 and TRBJ2-3, with 10 bases identical to TRBD2. Germline-derived CDR1 and CDR2 are SGHTA and FQGTGA. The ends lost 1 base at V and 2 bases at J; junction bases unmatched: 3. This CDR3 region has 16 residues. CDR3 residues: CASSLKGLAVTDTQYF. In DNA form, the CDR3 reads TGTGCCAGCAGCTTAAAAGGACTAGCGGTCACAGATACGCAGTATTTT.

The chain employs TRBV30 and TRBJ1-2; D gene unclear. The germline gives CDR1 GTSNPN, CDR2 SVGIG (reference sequence). This CDR3 contains 11 residues. The germline V and J ends were trimmed by 3 bases and 7 bases, with 9 bases remaining between them. In nucleotides, the CDR3 is TGTGCCTGGAGCGGTGGTTCTGGCTACACCTTC. Amino acid sequence: CAWSGGSGYTF.

The rearrangement uses TRBV7-2 and TRBJ2-7, with 7 bases matching TRBD1. The CDR3 is made up of 14 amino acids. After removal of 5 bases from V and 6 bases from J, the junction contained 10 bases not matched to a gene. Germline V gene data show CDR1 as SGHTA and CDR2 as FQGNSA. The CDR3 region has the DNA TGTGCCAGCAGCACCCGACAGGGCTTAGGCGAGCAGTACTTC. This encodes CASSTRQGLGEQYF.

The gene calls are TRBV7-9 and TRBJ2-2; 8 bases align to TRBD2. With V trimmed by 1 base and J by 4 bases, 5 bases remained unmatched. This CDR3 contains 16 residues. CDR1 and CDR2 (germline): SEHNR, FQNEAQ (reference sequence). Written as DNA, the CDR3 is TGTGCCAGCAGCTTAGTCGGGACTAGGAGCACCGGGGAGCTGTTTTTT. Amino acid sequence: CASSLVGTRSTGELFF.

The chain joins TRBV21-1 to TRBJ2-7; the table's TRBD1 call for D was not verified on the DNA. TRBV21-1 is a listed pseudogene. CDR3 length: 17 residues. The CDR3 nucleotides read TGTGCCAGCAGCAAAGCGGGGGCAGTTCGTCGGCCCTACGAGCAGTACTTC. It yields the protein CASSKAGAVRRPYEQYF.

This chain links TRBV7-9 with TRBJ2-1; 13 bases agree with TRBD2. The CDR3 length is 19 residues. Germline-derived CDR1 and CDR2 are SEHNR and FQNEAQ (reference sequence). Trimming took 5 bases from V and 3 from J; bases not matched to a gene: 13. The CDR3 reads CASSLVGRGLAGLYNEQFF. In DNA, the CDR3 is TGTGCCAGCAGCCTAGTGGGCAGGGGACTAGCGGGACTCTACAATGAGCAGTTCTTC.

The chain is built from TRBV5-5 and TRBJ1-2; 9 bases match TRBD1. In germline, CDR1 is SGHKS, CDR2 YYEKEE (reference sequence). The CDR3 loop spans 15 amino acids. The trim removed 2 bases at V and 0 bases at J, leaving 2 bases unmatched. The CDR3 region has the DNA TGTGCCAGCAGCTTCCGACAGGGGGCTAACTATGGCTACACCTTC. Its protein is CASSFRQGANYGYTF. Full variable domain (outside the CDR3, taken from reference TRBV5-5 and TRBJ1-2): DAGVTQSPTHLIKTRGQQVTLRCSPISGHKSVSWYQQVLGQGPQFIFQYYEKEERGRGNFPDRFSARQFPNYSSELNVNALLLGDSALYLCASSFRQGANYGYTFGSGTRLTVV.

This chain links TRBV9 with TRBJ2-2, with TRBD2 matching 15 bases. Germline assignment: CDR1 SGDLS and CDR2 YYNGEE. This CDR3 comprises 17 residues. With 6 bases clipped from V and 2 bases from J, the junction kept 5 bases outside the gene matches. CDR3 nucleotide sequence: TGTGCCAGCAAGCAGGGACTAGCGGGAGGAAACACCGGGGAGCTGTTTTTT. This gives the protein CASKQGLAGGNTGELFF. Drawing the rest from reference TRBV9 and TRBJ2-2, the complete variable domain is DSGVTQTPKHLITATGQRVTLRCSPRSGDLSVYWYQQSLDQGLQFLIQYYNGEERAKGNILERFSAQQFPDLHSELNLSSLELGDSALYFCASKQGLAGGNTGELFFGEGSRLTVL.

The gene calls are TRBV29-1 and TRBJ2-2, with 15 bases lining up with TRBD2. Germline values: CDR1 SQVTM, CDR2 ANQGSEA. V lost 5 bases and J lost 3; bases outside the gene matches: 4. This CDR3 comprises 16 residues. This chain's CDR3 is CSVRTSGRADTGELFF. The CDR3 nucleotides read TGCAGCGTTAGGACTAGCGGGAGGGCCGACACCGGGGAGCTGTTTTTT.

The chain couples TRBV4-2 to TRBJ2-7; 8 nucleotides align to TRBD2. There are 15 residues in the CDR3. J was trimmed by 2 bases and V by 6 bases; bases with no gene match: 9. Germline V gene lookup returns CDR1 LGHNA and CDR2 YNFKEQ. CDR3 amino acids: CASSPAGDGAYEQYF. CDR3 DNA sequence: TGTGCCAGCAGTCCAGCGGGGGATGGGGCCTACGAGCAGTACTTC.

V is TRBV7-2 and J is TRBJ1-5; D unclear. There are 15 residues in the CDR3. Germline V CDR1 and CDR2: SGHTA, FQGNSA. V shed 1 base and J shed 0 bases, with 7 bases lying between them. The DNA for the CDR3 is TGTGCCAGCAGCTTAGGACAAGATAGCAATCAGCCCCAGCATTTT. Amino acids: CASSLGQDSNQPQHF.

This rearrangement joins TRBV29-1 to TRBJ1-4, with D possibly being TRBD1 (5 bases). Germline V gene data show CDR1 as SQVTM and CDR2 as ANQGSEA. This CDR3 contains 13 residues. Trimming shortened V by 3 bases and J by 2 bases, and 7 bases separated the two germline ends. The chain's CDR3 is CSVEGQTNEKLFF. CDR3 DNA: TGCAGCGTTGAGGGGCAGACTAATGAAAAACTGTTTTTT.

J is TRBJ2-3 and V is TRBV7-3; a weak D match, TRBD1 (5 bases). The CDR3 extends over 17 amino acids. V lost 0 bases to trimming and J lost 4 bases, with 17 bases between them. Germline V lookup: CDR1 SGHTA, CDR2 FQGTGA. The CDR3 loop is CASSLTGQGIGPDTQYF. In DNA form, the CDR3 reads TGTGCCAGCAGCTTAACAGGGCAGGGTATCGGGCCAGATACGCAGTATTTT.

This clone appeared once. J is TRBJ1-2 and V is TRBV25-1; TRBD1 agrees at 10 bases. V gave up 5 bases and J gave up 7 bases; unmatched junction bases: 10. Germline V gene data show CDR1 as MGHDK and CDR2 as SYGVNS. The CDR3 covers 15 residues. In DNA, the CDR3 is TGTGCCAGCAGTCTCCTGACAGGGGGCTCTGGTGGCTACACCTTC. Amino acids: CASSLLTGGSGGYTF.